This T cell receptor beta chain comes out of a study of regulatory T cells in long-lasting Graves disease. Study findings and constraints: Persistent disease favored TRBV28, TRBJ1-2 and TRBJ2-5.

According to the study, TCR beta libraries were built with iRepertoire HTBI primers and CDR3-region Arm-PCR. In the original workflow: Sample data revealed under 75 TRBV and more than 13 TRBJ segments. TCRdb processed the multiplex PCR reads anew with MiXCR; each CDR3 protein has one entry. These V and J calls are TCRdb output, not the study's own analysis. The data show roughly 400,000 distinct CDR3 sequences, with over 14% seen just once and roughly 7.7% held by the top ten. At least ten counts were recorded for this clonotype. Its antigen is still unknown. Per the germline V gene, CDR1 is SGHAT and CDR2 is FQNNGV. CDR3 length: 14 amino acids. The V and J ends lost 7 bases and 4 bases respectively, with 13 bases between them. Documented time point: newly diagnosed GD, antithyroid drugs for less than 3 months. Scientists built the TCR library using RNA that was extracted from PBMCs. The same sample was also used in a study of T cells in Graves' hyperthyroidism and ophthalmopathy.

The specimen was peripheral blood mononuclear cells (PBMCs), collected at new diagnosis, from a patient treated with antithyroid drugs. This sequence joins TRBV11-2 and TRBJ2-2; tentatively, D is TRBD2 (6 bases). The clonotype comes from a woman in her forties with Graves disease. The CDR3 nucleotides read TGTGCCAGCATTAGGCTAGCGCCCACCGGGGAGCTGTTTTTT. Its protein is CASIRLAPTGELFF.